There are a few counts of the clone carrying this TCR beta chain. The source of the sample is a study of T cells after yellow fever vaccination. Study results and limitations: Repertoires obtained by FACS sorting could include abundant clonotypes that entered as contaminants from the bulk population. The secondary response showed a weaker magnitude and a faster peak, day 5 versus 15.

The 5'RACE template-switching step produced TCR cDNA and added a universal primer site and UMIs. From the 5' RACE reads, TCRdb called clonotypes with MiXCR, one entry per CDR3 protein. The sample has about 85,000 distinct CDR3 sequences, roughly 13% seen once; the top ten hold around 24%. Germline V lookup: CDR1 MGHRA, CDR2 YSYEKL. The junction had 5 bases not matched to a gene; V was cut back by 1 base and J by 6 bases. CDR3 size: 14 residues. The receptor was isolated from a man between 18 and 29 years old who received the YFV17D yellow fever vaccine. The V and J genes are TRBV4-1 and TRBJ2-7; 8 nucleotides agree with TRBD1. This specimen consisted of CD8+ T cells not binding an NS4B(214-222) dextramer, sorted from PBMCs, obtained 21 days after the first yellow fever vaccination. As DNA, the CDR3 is TGCGCCAGCAGCCAAGGGACAGGGATAGGCGAGCAGTACTTC. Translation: CASSQGTGIGEQYF.